This T cell receptor (beta chain) originates from a study of shared clonotypes between healthy human individuals. Study findings and constraints: In the sorted subsets, rarefaction showed sequencing was incomplete despite large depth. It was the non-shared clonotypes that had lower generation probabilities than clonotypes shared by all four donors. Genetic and exposure-history diversity was limited by the few donors.

It was at deep level that the assay was run. Profiling relied on immunoSEQ multiplex PCR, and the TCRdb table lists in-frame clones only, not all of them. The table lists roughly 2 million clones, around 95% of them singletons. The CDR3 is 13 amino acids. V was shortened by 4 bases and J by 5 bases, with 11 bases between the two germline ends. Germline V gene sequence: CDR1 SGHTA, CDR2 FQGNSA. On this clone: Antigen unknown.

Sequenced sample: naive CD4+ T cells sorted from blood. The sample's subset: CD45RA+ positively selected. The chain joins TRBV7-2 to TRBJ2-5; D gene uncertain. This sequence was found in a man younger than 30 in good health. The CDR3 region is CASSSGPPETQYF. The CDR3 coding sequence is TGTGCCAGCAGCTCTGGGCCCCCCGAGACCCAGTACTTC.